The 14 T cell receptor beta chains below all came from one sample that was sequenced in a study of esophageal squamous cell carcinoma under preoperative chemotherapy. The time point: after preoperative PTX-NDP chemotherapy. TCRdb passed the PCR reads through MiXCR, listing each CDR3 protein once. The data show over 25,000 distinct CDR3 sequences, around 49% seen once. The sample was taken from a patient given preoperative chemotherapy. These receptors all come from a human donor with esophageal squamous cell carcinoma. The donor label of this sample is uncertain.

V is TRBV7-6 and J is TRBJ1-6; D unresolved. The germline V gene encodes CDR1 SGHVS and CDR2 FNYEAQ. This CDR3 is 14 amino acids long. Trimming removed 5 bases from V and 7 bases from J, with 12 bases in between. CDR3 nucleotide sequence: TGTGCCAGCAGCGAGAGGACGGACAATTCACCCCTCCACTTT. Amino acids: CASSERTDNSPLHF.

Worth noting for this clonotype: The junction departs from the called germline gene at one end, perhaps through a read error. CDR3 protein: CASSPGTSGRKTDIQYF. The DNA for the CDR3 is TGTGCCAGCAGTCCCGGGACTAGCGGAAGAAAGACAGATATTCAGTATTTC. The chain links TRBV27 to TRBJ2-3; 11 nucleotides align to TRBD2. Germline-derived CDR1 and CDR2 are MNHEY and SMNVEV (reference sequence). The CDR3 length is 17 residues.

Relative to its sample, this clonotype is large. The chain links TRBV7-3 to TRBJ2-3; D not resolved. CDR1 and CDR2 from the germline V gene are SGHTA and FQGTGA. The CDR3 runs 13 residues. Trimming took 5 bases from V and 4 from J, leaving 10 bases between them. The CDR3 reads CASSQKGADTQYF. The CDR3 region has the DNA TGTGCCAGCAGCCAAAAGGGCGCAGATACGCAGTATTTT.

V is TRBV4-2 and J is TRBJ1-4; D perhaps matches TRBD1 (6 bases). The germline V gene encodes CDR1 LGHNA and CDR2 YNFKEQ. The CDR3 loop spans 19 amino acids. The V gene lost 4 bases and the J gene lost 0 bases, with 21 bases spanning the gap. In DNA, the CDR3 is TGTGCCAGCAGCCGCGAGACAGGACTCCAAATTGCAACTAATGAAAAACTGTTTTTT. As protein: CASSRETGLQIATNEKLFF.

This clonotype counts as medium-sized. This chain joins TRBV7-8 and TRBJ2-7, with D perhaps matching TRBD1 (5 bases). The CDR3 sequence is 13 residues long. Germline values: CDR1 SGHVS, CDR2 FQNEAQ. Trimming stripped 4 bases from V and 3 bases from J, with 10 bases between. The CDR3 sequence is CASSSSDSYEQYF. In nucleotides, the CDR3 is TGTGCCAGCAGCTCCTCAGACAGCTACGAGCAGTACTTC. The variable domain in full, completed from reference TRBV7-8 and TRBJ2-7, reads GAGVSQSPRYKVAKRGQDVALRCDPISGHVSLFWYQQALGQGPEFLTYFQNEAQLDKSGLPSDRFFAERPEGSVSTLKIQRTQQEDSAVYLCASSSSDSYEQYFGPGTRLTVT.

The V call is TRBV7-8, the J call TRBJ2-3; 9 bases match TRBD2. J gave up 3 bases and V 11 bases, and 12 bases lay outside the gene matches. CDR3 length equals 15 residues. The germline gives CDR1 SGHVS, CDR2 FQNEAQ. CDR3 amino acids: CAAGDSGSVTDTQYF. For the CDR3, the DNA is TGTGCCGCAGGGGATAGCGGGAGTGTGACAGATACGCAGTATTTT.

V usage is TRBV11-2 and J usage is TRBJ2-1, with TRBD2 as a possible D gene (5 bases). CDR1 SGHAT and CDR2 FQNNGV come from the germline V gene. There are 15 residues in the CDR3. The germline V and J ends were trimmed by 4 bases and 4 bases, with 14 bases remaining between them. CDR3 nucleotides: TGTGCCAGCAGCTCTGGACTTCAGTGGTACAATGAGCAGTTCTTC. Its protein is CASSSGLQWYNEQFF.

This clonotype has ten or more counts. The CDR3 nucleotides are TGTGCCAGCAGCTTATCACCGGACAGATCCCCCTATGGCTACACCTTC. Protein: CASSLSPDRSPYGYTF. The chain carries TRBV7-3 and TRBJ1-2; tentatively, D is TRBD1 (6 bases). This CDR3 comprises 16 residues. The germline V and J ends were trimmed by 2 bases and 4 bases, with 17 bases remaining between them. Germline CDR1 and CDR2: SGHTA and FQGTGA.

In regard to this clonotype: The junction departs from germline at one end; a sequencing error may be responsible. The genes are TRBV7-9 and TRBJ2-3; possible D gene TRBD2, 6 bases. The CDR3 runs to 15 residues. Germline values: CDR1 SEHNR, CDR2 FQNEAQ (reference sequence). The CDR3 sequence: CAGGFGAASKETQYF. The CDR3 coding sequence is TGTGCCGGGGGGTTCGGGGCAGCGAGCAAAGAGACCCAGTACTTT.

The CDR3 DNA sequence: TGTGCCAGCAGCCTCAGGAGACAGCTATACAATGAGCAGTTCTTC. This codes for CASSLRRQLYNEQFF. The rearrangement joins TRBV7-8 to TRBJ2-5; a possible D gene is TRBD1 (5 bases). The closer fit of TRBJ2-1 to the DNA end suggests the J call may be wrong. Germline CDR1 SGHVS, CDR2 FQNEAQ. The CDR3 is 15 residues long.

A word on this clonotype: The junction differs from germline at one of its ends, possibly a read error. The chain carries TRBV11-2 and TRBJ2-3, with 8 bases matching TRBD2. This CDR3 comprises 15 residues. Germline lookup yields CDR1 SGHAT and CDR2 FQNNGV. CDR3 region: CGSGPGGGAANTQYF. Written as DNA, the CDR3 is TGTGGCAGCGGCCCGGGGGGGGGAGCAGCAAATACGCAGTATTTC.

Only a few counts were recorded for this clonotype. The rearrangement uses TRBV12-3 or TRBV12-4 and TRBJ2-1, with TRBD2 matching over 9 bases. The CDR3 extends over 20 amino acids. J gave up 0 bases and V 3 bases, and 15 bases lay outside the gene matches. CDR3 in amino acids: CASSFRSSGIQTSSYNEQFF. The CDR3 coding sequence is TGTGCCAGCAGTTTTAGGTCTAGCGGGATACAAACTAGCTCCTACAATGAGCAGTTCTTC.

CDR3 sequence (DNA): TGTGCCAGCAGCCAAGGCGGGGAGCTGTTTTTT. It translates to CASSQGGELFF. The V gene is TRBV4-2, the J gene TRBJ2-2, with D uncertain. Germline V gives CDR1 LGHNA, CDR2 YNFKEQ. V lost 1 base and J 7 bases, leaving 1 base between the germline ends. The length of the CDR3 is 11 residues.

The chain is built from TRBV7-3 and TRBJ2-3; 9 bases fit TRBD1. There are 15 residues in the CDR3. J gave up 6 bases and V 6 bases, and 10 bases lay outside the gene matches. Germline loops: CDR1 SGHTA, CDR2 FQGTGA. The CDR3 loop reads CASSYQGQGFDTQYF. In nucleotides, the CDR3 is TGTGCCAGCAGTTATCAGGGACAGGGCTTCGATACGCAGTATTTT.